The 25 T cell receptor beta chains below all came from one sample that was sequenced in a study of OX40 agonist ivuxolimab in advanced cancers. This table comes from immunoSEQ multiplex PCR, and its TCRdb copy is limited to in-frame clones, with some not included. Of some 64,000 clones in the sample, almost 85% are singletons; the top ten hold 7.5% to 10%. The specimen was CD4+ or CD8+ T cells sorted from blood, collected in a trial of the OX40 agonist ivuxolimab. The source is an adult with an advanced solid tumor such as melanoma, head and neck, liver or kidney cancer.

This chain uses TRBV5-1 with TRBJ1-2, with 9 bases lining up with TRBD1. The CDR3 runs 13 residues. After removal of 4 bases from V and 6 bases from J, the junction contained 4 bases not matched to a gene. The V gene's germline CDR1 is SGHRS and CDR2 YFSETQ. DNA of the CDR3: TGCGCCAGCAGCCCTTGGACAGGGGATGGCTACACCTTC. This translates into CASSPWTGDGYTF.

The rearrangement links TRBV27 to TRBJ2-2; D may be TRBD2 (6 bases). V lost 0 bases and J 6 bases, leaving 11 bases between the germline ends. Germline V gives CDR1 MNHEY, CDR2 SMNVEV (reference sequence). The CDR3 sequence is 15 residues long. The CDR3 DNA is TGTGCCAGCAGTTTATCGTCGCCGGGGGCCGGGGAGCTGTTTTTT. As protein: CASSLSSPGAGELFF.

This chain links TRBV10-3 with TRBJ2-3; 7 nucleotides agree with TRBD2. J gave up 3 bases and V 8 bases, and 5 bases lay outside the gene matches. The length of the CDR3 is 13 residues. Germline-derived CDR1 and CDR2 are ENHRY and SYGVKD. In DNA, the CDR3 is TGTGCCATCGCGGGAGTCGGGACAGATACGCAGTATTTT. This codes for CAIAGVGTDTQYF.

As DNA, the CDR3 is TGTGCCAGCAGTTACTCTCGGGCGGCTAACTATGGCTACACCTTC. It is translated as CASSYSRAANYGYTF. The chain joins TRBV6-6 to TRBJ1-2; D is undetermined. V lost 0 bases and J 0 bases, leaving 8 bases between the germline ends. Germline V gene data show CDR1 as MNHNY and CDR2 as SVGAGI (reference sequence). The CDR3 is 15 residues long.

The rearrangement joins TRBV6-1 to TRBJ1-5; 7 nucleotides line up with TRBD1. Trimming at V came to 4 bases and at J to 0 bases, leaving 3 bases not matched to a gene. Germline lookup yields CDR1 MNHNS and CDR2 SASEGT. This CDR3 spans 15 amino acids. CDR3 amino acids: CASSATGSSNQPQHF. CDR3 sequence (DNA): TGTGCCAGCAGTGCGACAGGGAGTAGCAATCAGCCCCAGCATTTT.

The rearrangement links TRBV5-1 to TRBJ2-5; 7 bases map to TRBD1. Germline CDR1 reads SGHRS; CDR2 reads YFSETQ. This CDR3 has 15 residues. With V trimmed by 0 bases and J by 11 bases, 13 bases remained unmatched. This CDR3 is CASSLAAGGTREQYF. As DNA, the CDR3 is TGCGCCAGCAGCTTGGCGGCAGGGGGTACGAGGGAGCAGTACTTC.

This clone was recorded once. The chain has TRBV4-1 and TRBJ1-1; TRBD1 matches at 11 bases. CDR1 and CDR2 from the germline V gene are MGHRA and YSYEKL. This CDR3 is built from 14 residues. V was clipped by 8 bases and J by 1 base; unmatched bases: 3. The CDR3 loop reads CASRDRGRNTEAFF. CDR3 coding DNA: TGCGCCAGCCGGGACAGGGGGAGGAACACTGAAGCTTTCTTT.

This chain's CDR3 is CASSLMVLYGYTF. CDR3 in DNA: TGTGCCAGCAGTTTAATGGTCCTCTATGGCTACACCTTC. The J gene is TRBJ1-2, the V gene TRBV28, with no clear D. This CDR3 contains 13 residues. Looked up from germline, CDR1 is MDHEN and CDR2 is SYDVKM. V lost 2 bases and J lost 4, with 8 bases in between.

This clone was seen once. This chain joins TRBV7-2 and TRBJ1-1; TRBD1 is a possible D gene (6 bases). The length of the CDR3 is 13 residues. CDR1 is SGHTA and CDR2 is FQGNSA in the germline V gene. The V end was cut by 0 bases, the J end by 10 bases, with 12 bases between. The CDR3 is CASSLARTEGAFF. The CDR3 DNA is TGTGCCAGCAGCTTAGCGCGGACAGAAGGAGCTTTCTTT.

V usage is TRBV5-1 and J usage is TRBJ2-1, with D possibly matching TRBD2 (5 bases). This CDR3 contains 14 residues. Germline CDR1 is SGHRS and CDR2 is YFSETQ. V lost 0 bases, J lost 6 bases, and 10 bases lay in between. Here the CDR3 reads CASSLASGLNEQFF. In nucleotides, the CDR3 is TGCGCCAGCAGCTTGGCCTCAGGACTCAATGAGCAGTTCTTC.

The rearrangement uses TRBV7-8 and TRBJ1-2; D is ambiguous. Trimming removed 6 bases at V and 5 bases at J, with 13 bases between. Germline V CDR1 and CDR2: SGHVS, FQNEAQ. CDR3 length equals 13 residues. The CDR3 here is CASSFDTTYGYTF. The CDR3 DNA sequence: TGTGCCAGCAGTTTTGACACCACGTATGGCTACACCTTC. The complete variable domain, with remaining parts taken from reference TRBV7-8 and TRBJ1-2, reads GAGVSQSPRYKVAKRGQDVALRCDPISGHVSLFWYQQALGQGPEFLTYFQNEAQLDKSGLPSDRFFAERPEGSVSTLKIQRTQQEDSAVYLCASSFDTTYGYTFGSGTRLTVV.

This clone was counted a few times. The V call is TRBV2, the J call TRBJ2-3; tentatively, D is TRBD1 (5 bases). Germline V gene sequence: CDR1 SNHLY, CDR2 FYNNEI. V was pared by 2 bases and J by 5 bases, with 8 bases between. This CDR3 has 13 amino acids. The CDR3, as DNA: TGTGCCAGCAGTGAAATGGGGCGAGATACGCAGTATTTT. Translated, it gives CASSEMGRDTQYF.

The rearrangement joins TRBV4-1 to TRBJ2-7; 11 positions match TRBD1. Germline V lookup: CDR1 MGHRA, CDR2 YSYEKL. The V segment lost 4 bases and the J segment 5 bases; nucleotides outside the gene matches: 1. The CDR3 has 13 amino acids. The CDR3 is CASSRDRGDEQYF. The DNA for the CDR3 is TGCGCCAGCAGCCGGGACAGGGGGGACGAGCAGTACTTC.

V and J are TRBV30 and TRBJ2-7, with D hard to call. Germline V gene lookup returns CDR1 GTSNPN and CDR2 SVGIG (reference sequence). The CDR3 extends over 11 amino acids. Trimming removed 2 bases at V and 5 bases at J, with 7 bases between. The CDR3 DNA reads as TGTGCCTGGAGTCGAGTGAACGAGCAGTACTTC. Protein: CAWSRVNEQYF.

The chain uses TRBV10-3 and TRBJ2-3; 9 positions match TRBD1. The CDR3 has 14 amino acids. The germline gives CDR1 ENHRY, CDR2 SYGVKD. Trimming took 10 bases from V and 3 from J; bases not matched to a gene: 8. CDR3 in amino acids: CATIQGAETDTQYF. Written as DNA, the CDR3 is TGTGCCACAATACAGGGGGCTGAGACAGATACGCAGTATTTT.

This chain links TRBV15 with TRBJ1-5; D possibly corresponds to TRBD1 (6 bases). V was cut by 0 bases and J by 3 bases, with 9 bases left in between. Germline CDR1 and CDR2: LNHNV and YYDKDF (reference sequence). The CDR3 consists of 15 residues. The CDR3: CATSRDSGANQPQHF. DNA for the CDR3: TGTGCCACCAGCAGAGATTCAGGGGCCAATCAGCCCCAGCATTTT. Full variable domain (remainder filled in from reference TRBV15 and TRBJ1-5): DAMVIQNPRYQVTQFGKPVTLSCSQTLNHNVMYWYQQKSSQAPKLLFHYYDKDFNNEADTPDNFQSRRPNTSFCFLDIRSPGLGDTAMYLCATSRDSGANQPQHFGDGTRLSIL.

This chain connects TRBV28 to TRBJ2-7, with D uncertain. The V end was cut by 5 bases, the J end by 9 bases, with 20 bases between. Per germline, CDR1 MDHEN and CDR2 SYDVKM. The CDR3 is 14 residues long. This chain's CDR3 is CASSTPSDVTGQYF. The CDR3 DNA follows: TGTGCCAGCAGTACCCCCTCGGACGTTACGGGGCAGTACTTC.

The rearrangement joins TRBV20-1 to TRBJ2-1; no firm D call. The CDR3 length is 11 residues. The germline CDR1 and CDR2 sequences are DFQATT and SNEGSKA (reference sequence). V lost 3 bases and J 6 bases, leaving 6 bases between the germline ends. In DNA form, the CDR3 reads TGCAGTGCTAGTCATCTCAATGAGCAGTTCTTC. Protein product: CSASHLNEQFF.

The V call is TRBV19, the J call TRBJ2-1; no firm D call. This CDR3 has 12 residues. CDR1 is LNHDA, CDR2 SQIVND, per germline (reference sequence). Between the trimmed V and J ends, which lost 3 bases and 3 bases, there was a span of 3 bases. The CDR3 DNA follows: TGTGCCAGTAGTATGGACTACAATGAGCAGTTCTTC. As protein: CASSMDYNEQFF.

The chain joins TRBV5-5 to TRBJ1-2, with TRBD1 matching over 7 bases. The CDR3 runs 15 residues. The J segment lost 4 bases and the V segment lost 0 bases, leaving 6 bases of the junction unmatched. Germline V CDR1 and CDR2: SGHKS, YYEKEE (reference sequence). CDR3 loop: CASSLAAGGAYGYTF. The CDR3 DNA is TGTGCCAGCAGCTTGGCGGCAGGGGGGGCCTATGGCTACACCTTC.

This sequence joins TRBV5-1 and TRBJ2-5; the D gene is possibly TRBD1 (6 bases). Per germline, CDR1 SGHRS and CDR2 YFSETQ. The V end lost 4 bases, the J end lost 2 bases, and 9 bases lay between the germline ends. The CDR3 spans 13 residues. CDR3 sequence (DNA): TGCGCCAGCAGCGGGACACGACAAGAGACCCAGTACTTC. It yields the protein CASSGTRQETQYF.

The chain employs TRBV7-9 and TRBJ2-7; D not certain. This CDR3 contains 13 residues. Germline CDR1 SEHNR, CDR2 FQNEAQ (reference sequence). V gave up 5 bases and J gave up 6 bases, with 14 bases separating them. The CDR3 nucleotides read TGTGCCAGCAGCCAGGACCTCGCCCTCGAGCAGTACTTC. The encoded protein is CASSQDLALEQYF.

V is TRBV28 and J is TRBJ1-5, with 10 bases lining up with TRBD1. This CDR3 spans 16 amino acids. The germline V gene encodes CDR1 MDHEN and CDR2 SYDVKM. The junction had 11 bases not matched to a gene; V was cut back by 5 bases and J by 7 bases. DNA of the CDR3: TGTGCCAGCAGTCCTTCCAGACAGGGGGCATGGCAGCCCCAGCATTTT. This sequence encodes CASSPSRQGAWQPQHF.

This chain uses TRBV7-2 with TRBJ2-1, with 11 nucleotides matching TRBD2. This CDR3 region has 17 residues. The V and J ends lost 5 bases and 1 base, in that order; junction bases with no gene match: 7. Germline V CDR1 and CDR2: SGHTA, FQGNSA. The CDR3 nucleotides read TGTGCCAGCAGCCAACGACTAGCGGGACCATCCTACAATGAGCAGTTCTTC. As protein: CASSQRLAGPSYNEQFF.

This clone is classed as medium-sized. The chain has TRBV7-2 and TRBJ2-5, with 10 positions matching TRBD1. CDR3 length: 15 residues. V was pared by 3 bases and J by 4 bases, with 5 bases of the junction left unmatched. The V gene's germline CDR1 is SGHTA and CDR2 FQGNSA. CDR3 loop: CASSFMTGGAETQYF. CDR3 DNA: TGTGCCAGCAGCTTCATGACAGGGGGCGCAGAGACCCAGTACTTC.